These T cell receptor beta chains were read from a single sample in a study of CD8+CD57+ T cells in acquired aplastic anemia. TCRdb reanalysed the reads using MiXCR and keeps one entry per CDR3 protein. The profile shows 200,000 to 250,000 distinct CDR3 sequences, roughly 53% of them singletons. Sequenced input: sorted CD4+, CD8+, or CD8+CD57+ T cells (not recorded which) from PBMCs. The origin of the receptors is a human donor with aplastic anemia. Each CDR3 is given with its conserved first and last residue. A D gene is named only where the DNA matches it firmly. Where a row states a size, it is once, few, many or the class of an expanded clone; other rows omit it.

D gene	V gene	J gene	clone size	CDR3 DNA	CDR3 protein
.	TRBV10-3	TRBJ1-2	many	TGTGCCATCGAGGAGGGTGCCTATGGCTACACCTTC	CAIEEGAYGYTF
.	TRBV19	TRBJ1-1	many	TGTGCCAGTAGTATGGCAGTTTGGGAGAACACTGAAGCTTTCTTT	CASSMAVWENTEAFF
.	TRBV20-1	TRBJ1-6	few	TGCAGTGCTAGCCGTGGGACCGATAATTCACCCCTCCACTTT	CSASRGTDNSPLHF
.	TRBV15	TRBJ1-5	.	TGTGCCACCAGCAGAGATCTGTCCCGGCCCCAGCATTTT	CATSRDLSRPQHF
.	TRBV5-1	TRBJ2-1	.	TGCGCCAGCAGCTTGGAGGCTTCCTACAATGAGCAGTTCTTC	CASSLEASYNEQFF
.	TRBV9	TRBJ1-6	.	TGTGCCAGCAGCGTAGCTACGGATAATTCACCCCTCCACTTT	CASSVATDNSPLHF
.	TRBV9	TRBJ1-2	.	TGTGCCAGCAGCGTAGGGCCGCAGTCTAACTATGGCTACACCTTC	CASSVGPQSNYGYTF
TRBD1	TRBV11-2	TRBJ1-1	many	TGTGCCACCCAACAATTGACAGGGGTTGTTACGGAAGCTTTCTTT	CATQQLTGVVTEAFF
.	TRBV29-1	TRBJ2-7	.	TGCAGTTTCAGGGTATTCAGCTACGAGCAGTACTTC	CSFRVFSYEQYF
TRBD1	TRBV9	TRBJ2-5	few	TGTGCCAGCAGCGCCGGGACAGGGATTGGAGAGACCCAGTACTTC	CASSAGTGIGETQYF
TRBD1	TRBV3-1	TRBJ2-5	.	TGTGCCAGCAGCCACGGACAGGGGGCTATCGGCAATCAGCCCCAGTACTTC	CASSHGQGAIGNQPQYF
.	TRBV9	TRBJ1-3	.	TGTGCCAGCAGCCCCCGGACAGCCTCTGGAAACACCATATATTTT	CASSPRTASGNTIYF
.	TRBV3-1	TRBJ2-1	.	TGTGCCAGCACCCGACGTCGGATTGACTACAATGAGCAGTTCTTC	CASTRRRIDYNEQFF
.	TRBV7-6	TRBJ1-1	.	TGTGCCAGCAGCTTGGGGCAGCAGCTTAAAGCCCGCTTGTATGAAGCTTTCTTT	CASSLGQQLKARLYEAFF
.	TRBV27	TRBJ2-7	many	TGTGCCAGCAGTGTAGGGGCGAAGTCCCGTATGGACTTC	CASSVGAKSRMDF
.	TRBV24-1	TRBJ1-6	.	TGTGCCACCAGTGCTCGGACAGAGACTTATAATTCACCCCTCCACTTT	CATSARTETYNSPLHF
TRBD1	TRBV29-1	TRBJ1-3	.	TGCAGCGTTTACACAGGGGACCCGCGGGAAGGGAACACCATATATTTT	CSVYTGDPREGNTIYF
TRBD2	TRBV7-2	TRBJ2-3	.	TGTGCCAGCAGCCCAAGGGGACTAGCGGGGGGGAGTACGCAGTATTTT	CASSPRGLAGGSTQYF
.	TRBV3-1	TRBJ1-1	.	TGTGCCAGCAGCCACACCAACAGGTTTTCTAACACTGAAGCTTTCTTT	CASSHTNRFSNTEAFF
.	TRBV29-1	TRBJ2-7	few	TGCAGCGTTGAAGATCAAGGGATCCACGAGCAGTACTTC	CSVEDQGIHEQYF
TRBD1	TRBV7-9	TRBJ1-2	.	TGTGCCAGCAGCGCCGGGACAGGGCGTGGTAACTATGGCTACACCTTC	CASSAGTGRGNYGYTF
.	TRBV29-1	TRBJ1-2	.	TGCAGCGTTTCCCGCGACACCCTTAACTATGGCTACACCTTC	CSVSRDTLNYGYTF
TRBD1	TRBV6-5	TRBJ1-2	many	TGTGCCAGCAGTGAATCACAGGGGGCGTATGGCTACACCTTC	CASSESQGAYGYTF
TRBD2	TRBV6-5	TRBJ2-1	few	TGTGCCAGCAGTTACTCTAGCGGGGGGGCCAATGAGCGGTTCTTC	CASSYSSGGANERFF
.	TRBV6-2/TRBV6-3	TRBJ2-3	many	TGTGCCAGCAGTAGAGGTTCGGGTGGGGATACGCAGTATTTT	CASSRGSGGDTQYF
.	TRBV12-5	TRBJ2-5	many	TGTGCTAGTGGTCCTCCCGGGGGGCGAGAGACCCAGTACTTC	CASGPPGGRETQYF